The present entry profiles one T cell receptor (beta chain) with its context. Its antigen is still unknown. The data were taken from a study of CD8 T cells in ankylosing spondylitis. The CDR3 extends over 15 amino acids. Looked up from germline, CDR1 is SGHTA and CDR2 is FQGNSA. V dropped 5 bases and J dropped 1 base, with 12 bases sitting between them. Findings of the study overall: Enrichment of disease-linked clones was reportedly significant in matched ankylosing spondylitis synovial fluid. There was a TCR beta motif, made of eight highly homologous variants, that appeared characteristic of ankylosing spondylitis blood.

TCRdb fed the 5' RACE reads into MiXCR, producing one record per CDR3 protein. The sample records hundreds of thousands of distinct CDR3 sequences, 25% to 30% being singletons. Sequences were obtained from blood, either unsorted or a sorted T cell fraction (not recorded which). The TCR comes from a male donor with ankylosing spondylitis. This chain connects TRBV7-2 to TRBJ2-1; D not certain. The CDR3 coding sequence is TGTGCCAGCAGCCTGGGGTATGCTTCCTACAATGAGCAGTTCTTC. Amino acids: CASSLGYASYNEQFF.